These T cell receptor beta chains were read from a single sample in a study of sequential checkpoint blockade in melanoma. The protocol was immunoSEQ multiplex PCR, while the TCRdb copy is restricted to in-frame clones and leaves out a portion. This repertoire shows some 31,000 clones, about 86% found once; its top ten account for approximately 23%. The sequencing used CD8+ T cells sorted from blood (inferred from file names), collected from a patient given nivolumab and ipilimumab in sequence. These receptors originate from a human donor with melanoma. The CDR3 runs from the conserved cysteine through the conserved F or W. A D gene is named only where the DNA matches it firmly. Not every row has a clone size; where given, it reads once, few, many or a size class.

clone_size,j_call,v_call,d_call,cdr3_nt,cdr3_aa
medium-sized,TRBJ2-7,TRBV7-9,-,TGTGCCAGCAGCTTAGGGCCGGGGGGCCAGAGCGAGCAGTACTTC,CASSLGPGGQSEQYF
-,TRBJ2-1,TRBV29-1,TRBD1,TGCAGCGTTTTGGACAGGGGGGGCTACAATGAGCAGTTCTTC,CSVLDRGGYNEQFF
-,TRBJ2-7,TRBV7-9,-,TGTGCCAGCAGCTTGCTCCAGGACTACGAGCAGTACTTC,CASSLLQDYEQYF
-,TRBJ2-1,TRBV9,-,TGTGCCAGCAGCGTAGCGGGTCCTGAGCAGTTCTTC,CASSVAGPEQFF
-,TRBJ1-2,TRBV30,TRBD1,TGTGCCTGGAGTCCCACCCGGACAGGGGGATTAGGCTACACCTTC,CAWSPTRTGGLGYTF
-,TRBJ2-3,TRBV6-4,-,TGTGCCAGCAGCGATGCCCCCGGTTTGAGCACAGATACGCAGTATTTT,CASSDAPGLSTDTQYF
-,TRBJ2-7,TRBV5-1,-,TGCGCCAGCAGCTTCGGACAGAACTACGAGCAGTACTTC,CASSFGQNYEQYF
-,TRBJ1-1,TRBV9,TRBD1,TGTGCCAGCAGCGTTTCAGGGGGCGGGACTGAAGCTTTCTTT,CASSVSGGGTEAFF
-,TRBJ2-7,TRBV28,-,TGTGCCAGCCTCGACAGATTCTCCACCTACGAGCAGTACTTC,CASLDRFSTYEQYF
-,TRBJ1-2,TRBV11-2,TRBD1,TGTGCCAGCAGCTCCTCCGGGACAGGAGGTGGCTACACCTTC,CASSSSGTGGGYTF
-,TRBJ1-3,TRBV11-2,-,TGTGCCAGCAGCTGGGCGGGGACTGGAAACACCATATATTTT,CASSWAGTGNTIYF
-,TRBJ2-3,TRBV27,TRBD2,TGTGCCAGCAGTTTATTTACTAGCGGGCGTCCTAGCACAGATACGCAGTATTTT,CASSLFTSGRPSTDTQYF
-,TRBJ2-7,TRBV28,TRBD2,TGTGCCAGCAGTTTCGCGGGGGGACTATTCTACGAGCAGTACTTC,CASSFAGGLFYEQYF
-,TRBJ2-1,TRBV27,TRBD2,TGTGCCAGCGCTAGCGGGAGTTCCTACAATGAGCAGTTCTTC,CASASGSSYNEQFF
-,TRBJ1-2,TRBV25-1,-,TGTGCCAGCAGTGAACCCGGGGAAGGAGCCAATAACTATGGCTACACCTTC,CASSEPGEGANNYGYTF
-,TRBJ2-5,TRBV6-5,TRBD2,TGTGCCAGCAGTTACGACCAGCGGGGTCCCCAAGAGACCCAGTACTTC,CASSYDQRGPQETQYF
-,TRBJ1-2,TRBV11-2,-,TGTGCCAGCAGCGTCCTCTTGTCCTATGGCTACACCTTC,CASSVLLSYGYTF
-,TRBJ1-2,TRBV27,-,TGTGCCAGCAGTCCAGAGACTCCTTACAATGGCTACACCTTC,CASSPETPYNGYTF
-,TRBJ2-1,TRBV29-1,-,TGCAGCGTTCGCCCACCGCAGGGTGTCGGTAATGAGCAGTTCTTC,CSVRPPQGVGNEQFF
-,TRBJ2-2,TRBV28,-,TGTGCCAGCAGTTTCCAGGGTGCGAACACCGGGGAGCTGTTTTTT,CASSFQGANTGELFF
-,TRBJ2-7,TRBV5-5,TRBD1,TGTGCCAGCAGCCCTACAGACAGGGACTACGAGCAGTACTTC,CASSPTDRDYEQYF
-,TRBJ2-7,TRBV27,-,TGTGCCAGCAGTAATTCGGCAGGGGGGATCTCCTACGAGCAGTACTTC,CASSNSAGGISYEQYF
-,TRBJ2-2,TRBV13,-,TGTGCCAGCAGCCCCGCGGGGACCTCTTCGAACACCGGGGAGCTGTTTTTT,CASSPAGTSSNTGELFF
-,TRBJ2-7,TRBV5-6,TRBD2,TGTGCCAGCACCCTGGGGATGGCTAGCGGGGGCCTCTACGAGCAGTACTTC,CASTLGMASGGLYEQYF
-,TRBJ2-7,TRBV18,-,TGTGCCAGCTCACCGGGCCTCTACGAGCAGTACTTC,CASSPGLYEQYF